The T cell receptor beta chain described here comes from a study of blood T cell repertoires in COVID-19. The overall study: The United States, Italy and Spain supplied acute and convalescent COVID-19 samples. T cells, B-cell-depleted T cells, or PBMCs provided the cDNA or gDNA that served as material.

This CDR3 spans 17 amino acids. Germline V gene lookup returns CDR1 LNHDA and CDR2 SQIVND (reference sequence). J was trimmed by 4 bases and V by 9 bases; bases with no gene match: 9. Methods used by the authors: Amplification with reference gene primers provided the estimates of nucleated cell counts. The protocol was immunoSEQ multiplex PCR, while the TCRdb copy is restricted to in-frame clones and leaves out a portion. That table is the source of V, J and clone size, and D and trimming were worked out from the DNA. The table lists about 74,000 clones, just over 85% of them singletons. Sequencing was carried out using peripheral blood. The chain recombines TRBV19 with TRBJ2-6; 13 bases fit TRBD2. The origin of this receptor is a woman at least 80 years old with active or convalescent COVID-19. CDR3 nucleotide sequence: TGTGCCAGCCATCCGGGACTAGCGGGGTCCGGGGCCAACGTCCTGACTTTC. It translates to CASHPGLAGSGANVLTF.